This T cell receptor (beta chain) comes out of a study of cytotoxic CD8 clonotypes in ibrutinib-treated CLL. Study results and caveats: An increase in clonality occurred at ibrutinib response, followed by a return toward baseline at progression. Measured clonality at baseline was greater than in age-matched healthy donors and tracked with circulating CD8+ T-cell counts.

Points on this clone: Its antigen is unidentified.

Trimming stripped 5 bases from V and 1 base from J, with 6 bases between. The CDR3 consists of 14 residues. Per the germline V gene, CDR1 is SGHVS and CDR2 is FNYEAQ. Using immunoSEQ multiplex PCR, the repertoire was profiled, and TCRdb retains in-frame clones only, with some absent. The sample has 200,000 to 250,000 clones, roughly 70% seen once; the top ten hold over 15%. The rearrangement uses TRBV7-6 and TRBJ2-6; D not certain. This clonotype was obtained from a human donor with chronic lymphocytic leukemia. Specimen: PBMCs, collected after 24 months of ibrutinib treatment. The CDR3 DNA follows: TGTGCCAGCAGCCTATATTCTGGGGCCAACGTCCTGACTTTC. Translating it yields CASSLYSGANVLTF.